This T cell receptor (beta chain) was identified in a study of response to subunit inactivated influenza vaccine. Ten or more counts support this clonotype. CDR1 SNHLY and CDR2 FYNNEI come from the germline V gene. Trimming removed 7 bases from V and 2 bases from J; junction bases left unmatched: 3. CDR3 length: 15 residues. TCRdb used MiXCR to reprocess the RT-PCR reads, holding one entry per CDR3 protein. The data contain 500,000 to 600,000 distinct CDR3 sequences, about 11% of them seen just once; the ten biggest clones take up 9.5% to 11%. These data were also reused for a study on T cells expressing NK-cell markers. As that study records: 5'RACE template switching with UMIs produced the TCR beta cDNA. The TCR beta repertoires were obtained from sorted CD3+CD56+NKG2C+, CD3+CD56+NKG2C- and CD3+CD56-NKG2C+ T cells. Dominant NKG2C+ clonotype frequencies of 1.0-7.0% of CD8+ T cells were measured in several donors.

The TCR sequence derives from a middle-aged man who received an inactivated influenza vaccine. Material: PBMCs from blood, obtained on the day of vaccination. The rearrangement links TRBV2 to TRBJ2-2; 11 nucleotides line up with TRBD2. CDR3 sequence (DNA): TGTGCCAGCACCAGACTAGCGGGAAACACCGGGGAGCTGTTTTTT. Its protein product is CASTRLAGNTGELFF.